This T cell receptor beta chain was profiled in a study of immune evolution from preneoplasia to lung adenocarcinoma. The study, taken as a whole, reports: From normal lung to invasive adenocarcinoma, top clone frequencies appeared to decrease. Later-stage lesions seemingly showed higher T cell density and diversity than normal lung.

The V gene's germline CDR1 is SGHTA and CDR2 FQGTGA. Trimming pared 5 bases from V and 6 bases from J, leaving 8 bases between. This CDR3 has 11 residues. Libraries were prepared by immunoSEQ multiplex PCR; TCRdb keeps only in-frame clonotypes and omits some of them. The data contain around 39,000 clones, roughly 71% of them singletons. With respect to this clone: Antigen: not known.

Patient tissue came from resections in Japan or China, 2014–2017. Macro-dissection enriched premalignant or tumor cells before nucleic acid extraction. The gene calls are TRBV7-3 and TRBJ2-7; perhaps TRBD2 as D (5 bases). What was sequenced was FFPE invasive lung adenocarcinoma tissue. The TCR originated in a person between 55 and 69 years old with lung adenocarcinoma. CDR3 in DNA: TGTGCCAGCAGCAGCGGTTTCGAGCAGTACTTC. It translates to CASSSGFEQYF.